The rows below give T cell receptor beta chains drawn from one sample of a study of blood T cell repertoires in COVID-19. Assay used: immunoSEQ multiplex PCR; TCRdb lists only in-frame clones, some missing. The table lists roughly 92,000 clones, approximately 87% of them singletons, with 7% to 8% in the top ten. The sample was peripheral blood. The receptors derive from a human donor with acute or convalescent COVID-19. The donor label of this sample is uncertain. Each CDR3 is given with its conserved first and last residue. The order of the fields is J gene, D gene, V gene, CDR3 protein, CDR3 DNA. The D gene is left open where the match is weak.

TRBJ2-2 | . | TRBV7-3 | CASSTQVNTGELFF | TGTGCCAGCAGCACCCAGGTTAACACCGGGGAGCTGTTTTTT
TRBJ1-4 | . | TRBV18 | CASSPGGADRGEKLFF | TGTGCCAGCTCACCCGGAGGAGCGGATCGAGGGGAAAAACTGTTTTTT
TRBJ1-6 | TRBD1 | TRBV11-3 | CASSLGTGISPLHF | TGTGCCAGCAGCCTTGGGACAGGGATCTCACCCCTCCACTTT
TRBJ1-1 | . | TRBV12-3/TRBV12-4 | CASSFTVFAEAFF | TGTGCCAGCAGTTTCACGGTCTTTGCTGAAGCTTTCTTT
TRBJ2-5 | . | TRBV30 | CAWSVRLLSQGEETQYF | TGTGCCTGGAGTGTACGGCTTTTATCACAGGGCGAAGAGACCCAGTACTTC
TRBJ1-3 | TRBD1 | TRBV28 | CASSDRTGLNTIYF | TGTGCCAGCAGTGACCGGACAGGGTTGAACACCATATATTTT
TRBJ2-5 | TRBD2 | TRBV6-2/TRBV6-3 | CASSRGGGIQYF | TGTGCCAGCAGTCGCGGGGGGGGAATCCAGTACTTC
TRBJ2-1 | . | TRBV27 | CASSLTASYNEQFF | TGTGCCAGCAGTTTAACAGCCTCCTACAATGAGCAGTTCTTC
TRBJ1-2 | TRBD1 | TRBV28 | CASSSSGGYYGYTF | TGTGCCAGCAGTTCCTCAGGGGGCTACTATGGCTACACCTTC
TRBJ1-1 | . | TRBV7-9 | CASSSTGINTEAFF | TGTGCCAGCAGCTCCACAGGGATCAACACTGAAGCTTTCTTT